Each of the 28 T cell receptor beta chains below was sequenced from the same sample in a study of human CD8 memory T cell subsets. Designated as TPEX, the CCR7+ PD-1+ TIGIT+ early memory CD8+ T cells showed dysfunctional, exhausted-like traits. TCR beta libraries were made by UMI-labeled 5' RACE. One entry per CDR3 protein, without DNA, is what TCRdb gives after re-calling the 5' RACE reads. This sample contains approximately 6,200 distinct CDR3 sequences. The sequenced material came from CD8+ T cells from PBMCs. These receptors all stem from a human donor in good health.

This rearrangement joins TRBV2 to TRBJ2-1; checking the TCRdb D call of TRBD1 is not possible without DNA. The germline CDR1 and CDR2 sequences are SNHLY and FYNNEI. The CDR3 sequence is 15 residues long. CDR3 loop: CASTTDSGDQNEQFF.

The CDR3 spells CASSIVIGQPTGELFF. The rearrangement uses TRBV19 and TRBJ2-2; there is no DNA to check the TCRdb D call of TRBD1. Germline V gene sequence: CDR1 LNHDA, CDR2 SQIVND (reference sequence). The CDR3 consists of 16 residues.

The chain has TRBV12-3 or TRBV12-4 and TRBJ1-5; checking the TCRdb D call of TRBD1 is not possible without DNA. The CDR3 covers 12 residues. CDR3 sequence reads: CASRQGNQPQHF.

The CDR3 reads CASTPWDGNGKLFF. The chain is built from TRBV28 and TRBJ1-4. The germline V gene has CDR1 MDHEN and CDR2 SYDVKM. This CDR3 has 14 amino acids.

The chain has TRBV30 and TRBJ2-5. Germline CDR1 GTSNPN, CDR2 SVGIG (reference sequence). The CDR3 sequence is 13 residues long. The CDR3 here is CAWSAENQETQYF.

The rearrangement joins TRBV6-2 or TRBV6-3 to TRBJ1-1; TCRdb names TRBD1, which stays unverified in the absence of DNA. Per germline, CDR1 MNHEY and CDR2 SVGEGT. The CDR3 extends over 14 amino acids. The CDR3: CASRPRGQYTEAFF.

The chain is built from TRBV20-1 and TRBJ2-5; the TCRdb D gene call, TRBD2, has no DNA to confirm it. There are 16 residues in the CDR3. CDR1 and CDR2 from the germline V gene are DFQATT and SNEGSKA (reference sequence). CDR3 loop: CSATWELAGGGETQYF.

The chain couples TRBV5-6 to TRBJ2-7; checking the TCRdb D call of TRBD2 is not possible without DNA. Per germline, CDR1 SGHDT and CDR2 YYEEEE. The CDR3 loop spans 12 amino acids. The CDR3 is CASSFGSREQYF.

This chain connects TRBV5-8 to TRBJ1-1. Germline CDR1 and CDR2: SGHTS and YDEGEE. This CDR3 contains 13 residues. CDR3 in amino acids: CASSLDGYTEAFF.

By frequency, this clonotype registers medium-sized. J is TRBJ2-3 and V is TRBV7-2; TCRdb's D gene call, TRBD2, goes unchecked for lack of DNA. Germline CDR1 reads SGHTA; CDR2 reads FQGNSA. This CDR3 contains 14 residues. The CDR3 reads CASSRMDPQDTQYF. Full variable domain (remainder filled in from reference TRBV7-2 and TRBJ2-3): GAGVSQSPSNKVTEKGKDVELRCDPISGHTALYWYRQSLGQGLEFLIYFQGNSAPDKSGLPSDRFSAERTGGSVSTLTIQRTQQEDSAVYLCASSRMDPQDTQYFGPGTRLTVL.

Its frequency marks this clonotype as medium-sized (0.01 to 0.1%). The chain carries TRBV6-6 and TRBJ1-1; the TCRdb call, TRBD1, lacks DNA for checking. The germline gives CDR1 MNHNY, CDR2 SVGAGI (reference sequence). The CDR3 totals 13 residues. This CDR3 reads CASSAGRTTEAFF.

V is TRBV6-5 and J is TRBJ2-7; absent DNA, TCRdb's TRBD1 call cannot be checked. Germline V CDR1 and CDR2: MNHEY, SVGAGI. The CDR3 runs 14 residues. This chain's CDR3 is CASRTGTATDEQYF.

J is TRBJ2-7 and V is TRBV5-5; TCRdb reports TRBD1, a call that lacks DNA to check it against. The germline CDR1 and CDR2 sequences are SGHKS and YYEKEE (reference sequence). The length of the CDR3 is 13 residues. CDR3: CASSFGTGSEQYF. The whole variable domain, remainder taken from reference TRBV5-5 and TRBJ2-7, is DAGVTQSPTHLIKTRGQQVTLRCSPISGHKSVSWYQQVLGQGPQFIFQYYEKEERGRGNFPDRFSARQFPNYSSELNVNALLLGDSALYLCASSFGTGSEQYFGPGTRLTVT.

The chain carries TRBV20-1 and TRBJ2-1. Germline V gene sequence: CDR1 DFQATT, CDR2 SNEGSKA (reference sequence). The CDR3 has 13 amino acids. CDR3 in amino acids: CSCERYNYNEQFF.

The chain recombines TRBV7-8 with TRBJ1-2. Germline CDR1 and CDR2: SGHVS and FQNEAQ. The CDR3 loop spans 14 amino acids. The CDR3 loop is CASSLGGTAYGYTF. Drawing the rest from reference TRBV7-8 and TRBJ1-2, the complete variable domain is GAGVSQSPRYKVAKRGQDVALRCDPISGHVSLFWYQQALGQGPEFLTYFQNEAQLDKSGLPSDRFFAERPEGSVSTLKIQRTQQEDSAVYLCASSLGGTAYGYTFGSGTRLTVV.

The rearrangement links TRBV4-1 to TRBJ2-5. The CDR3 length is 14 residues. CDR1 and CDR2 from the germline V gene are MGHRA and YSYEKL. The CDR3 reads CASSQDVRQETQYF.

The V and J genes are TRBV7-2 and TRBJ2-7; with no DNA, the TCRdb D assignment of TRBD1 cannot be verified. The CDR3 has 12 amino acids. Per the germline V gene, CDR1 is SGHTA and CDR2 is FQGNSA. This CDR3 is CASGQGVGEQYF. Using reference TRBV7-2 and TRBJ2-7 for the parts outside the CDR3, the full variable domain is GAGVSQSPSNKVTEKGKDVELRCDPISGHTALYWYRQSLGQGLEFLIYFQGNSAPDKSGLPSDRFSAERTGGSVSTLTIQRTQQEDSAVYLCASGQGVGEQYFGPGTRLTVT.

Judged by frequency, this clonotype is medium-sized. This chain links TRBV10-3 with TRBJ2-1; TCRdb's assignment of TRBD2 cannot be checked, as there is no DNA. Germline V gene data show CDR1 as ENHRY and CDR2 as SYGVKD. This CDR3 has 14 residues. The CDR3 reads CAISEELADNEQFF.

In terms of frequency, this clonotype is large. V and J are TRBV10-1 and TRBJ2-5. The CDR3 consists of 13 residues. CDR1 is WNHNN and CDR2 is SYGVQD in the germline V gene (reference sequence). The CDR3 is CASSETDSETQYF.

This clonotype ranks as medium-sized in terms of frequency. The chain carries TRBV10-3 and TRBJ1-2; the D gene TCRdb calls, TRBD1, cannot be checked with no DNA. CDR1 and CDR2 from the germline V gene are ENHRY and SYGVKD. CDR3 length equals 15 residues. CDR3 loop: CAIGQGASTNYGYTF.

V gene TRBV20-1 combines with J gene TRBJ2-1; TCRdb designates TRBD2, a call that cannot be tested without DNA. Germline CDR1 and CDR2: DFQATT and SNEGSKA (reference sequence). The CDR3 extends over 16 amino acids. The CDR3 is CSARGTSGIIYNEQFF.

The chain carries TRBV7-9 and TRBJ2-3; TCRdb gives TRBD2 as the D gene, but with no DNA this cannot be confirmed. The CDR3 is made up of 15 amino acids. Germline CDR1 is SEHNR and CDR2 is FQNEAQ (reference sequence). CDR3 region: CASSSGLGGTDTQYF.

CDR3 residues: CASHVTGYNQPQHF. V usage is TRBV28 and J usage is TRBJ1-5; absent DNA, TCRdb's TRBD1 call cannot be checked. There are 14 residues in the CDR3. The germline CDR1 and CDR2 sequences are MDHEN and SYDVKM.

The V and J genes are TRBV4-1 and TRBJ1-1; TCRdb names TRBD1, which stays unverified in the absence of DNA. The CDR3 loop spans 12 amino acids. In germline, CDR1 is MGHRA, CDR2 YSYEKL. The chain's CDR3 is CASSGGSTEAFF.

The rearrangement links TRBV12-3 or TRBV12-4 to TRBJ2-5. The CDR3 covers 11 residues. The CDR3 sequence: CASSLGETQYF.

The V and J genes are TRBV12-3 or TRBV12-4 and TRBJ1-1; TCRdb's D call of TRBD1 is untestable without DNA. The CDR3 loop spans 14 amino acids. CDR3 region: CASSLTGGNTEAFF.

CDR3 protein: CASYYTGIGNGYTF. The chain uses TRBV28 and TRBJ1-2; the TRBD1 assignment by TCRdb is unverifiable without DNA. The CDR3 length is 14 residues. Germline V gene sequence: CDR1 MDHEN, CDR2 SYDVKM.

Frequency places this clonotype as large. The rearrangement links TRBV11-2 to TRBJ2-5; checking the TCRdb D call of TRBD2 is not possible without DNA. Germline V gene lookup returns CDR1 SGHAT and CDR2 FQNNGV. The CDR3 is 16 residues long. The CDR3 reads CASSAGLAVRQETQYF.